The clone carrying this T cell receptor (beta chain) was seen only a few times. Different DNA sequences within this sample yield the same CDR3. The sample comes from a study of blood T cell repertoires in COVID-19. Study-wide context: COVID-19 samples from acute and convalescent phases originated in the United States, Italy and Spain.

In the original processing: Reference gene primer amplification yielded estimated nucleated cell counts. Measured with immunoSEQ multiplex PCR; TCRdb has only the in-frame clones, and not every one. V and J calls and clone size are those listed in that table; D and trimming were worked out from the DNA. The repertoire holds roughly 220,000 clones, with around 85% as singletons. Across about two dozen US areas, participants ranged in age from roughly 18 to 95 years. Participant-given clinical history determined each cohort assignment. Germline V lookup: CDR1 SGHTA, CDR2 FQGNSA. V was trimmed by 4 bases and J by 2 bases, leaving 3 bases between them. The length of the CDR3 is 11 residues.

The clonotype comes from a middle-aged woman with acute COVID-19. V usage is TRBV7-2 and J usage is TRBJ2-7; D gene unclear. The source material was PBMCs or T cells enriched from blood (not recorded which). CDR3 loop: CASSSAYEQYF. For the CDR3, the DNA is TGTGCCAGCAGCTCCGCCTACGAGCAGTACTTC.